Following are 32 T cell receptor beta chains from one sample sequenced in a study of early T cells in non-severe SARS-CoV-2 infection. One entry per CDR3 protein, called by TCRdb with MiXCR from the 5' RACE reads. The sample records some 30,000 distinct CDR3 sequences, about 3.9% being singletons. The sequenced material came from whole blood. These receptors came from an adult who was a healthcare worker with PCR-confirmed SARS-CoV-2 infection or an uninfected control (not recorded which).

Many counts were recorded for this clonotype. The gene calls are TRBV20-1 and TRBJ1-6, with 7 positions matching TRBD1. The CDR3 consists of 14 residues. Germline trimming cut 7 bases from V and 10 bases from J; bases unmatched to any gene: 13. Germline V gene data show CDR1 as DFQATT and CDR2 as SNEGSKA (reference sequence). CDR3 nucleotide sequence: TGCAGTGTCCCAGACAGGGTCTTTTTCTCACCCCTCCACTTT. It yields the protein CSVPDRVFFSPLHF.

This clonotype was seen ten or more times. The chain couples TRBV7-6 to TRBJ1-6; the match to TRBD1 covers 9 bases. The J segment lost 10 bases and the V segment lost 6 bases, leaving 4 bases of the junction unmatched. Germline assignment: CDR1 SGHVS and CDR2 FNYEAQ. The CDR3 runs to 13 residues. CDR3 residues: CASRSGQGSPLHF. Here the CDR3 DNA reads TGTGCCAGCAGATCGGGACAGGGATCACCCCTCCACTTT. The entire variable domain, with the rest obtained from reference TRBV7-6 and TRBJ1-6, is as follows: GAGVSQSPRYKVTKRGQDVALRCDPISGHVSLYWYRQALGQGPEFLTYFNYEAQQDKSGLPNDRFSAERPEGSISTLTIQRTEQRDSAMYRCASRSGQGSPLHFGNGTRLTVT.

The table lists this clonotype with many counts. The chain is built from TRBV11-2 and TRBJ2-1; D unresolved. The CDR3 has 15 amino acids. V lost 4 bases to trimming and J lost 3 bases, with 13 bases between them. Germline V gene data show CDR1 as SGHAT and CDR2 as FQNNGV. CDR3 protein: CASSSLGTNYNEQFF. The CDR3 DNA reads as TGTGCCAGCAGCTCCCTTGGCACTAACTACAATGAGCAGTTCTTC.

This clonotype appeared many times. V usage is TRBV6-5 and J usage is TRBJ2-3, with a weak D call TRBD2 (5 bases). V lost 5 bases and J 7 bases, leaving 7 bases between the germline ends. Germline V CDR1 and CDR2: MNHEY, SVGAGI. CDR3 length: 11 residues. In DNA, the CDR3 is TGTGCCAGCAGTCCCGGGAATACGCAGTATTTT. Amino acids: CASSPGNTQYF.

This clonotype came up a few times. V gene TRBV18 combines with J gene TRBJ1-1; perhaps TRBD1 as D (5 bases). The CDR3 sequence is 15 residues long. V was cut by 1 base and J by 0 bases, with 9 bases left in between. CDR1 KGHSH and CDR2 LQKENI come from the germline V gene. The CDR3 coding sequence is TGTGCCAGCTCACCACAATGGGGCTTGAACACTGAAGCTTTCTTT. It encodes CASSPQWGLNTEAFF.

V usage is TRBV20-1 and J usage is TRBJ2-2; D gene unclear. CDR1 DFQATT and CDR2 SNEGSKA come from the germline V gene (reference sequence). This CDR3 spans 12 amino acids. Trimming left V 3 bases short and J 4 bases short, with 6 bases between. The CDR3 sequence is CSASTATGELFF. Written as DNA, the CDR3 is TGCAGTGCTAGTACTGCCACCGGGGAGCTGTTTTTT.

This clonotype occurred many times. The chain uses TRBV6-1 and TRBJ2-2; TRBD2 aligns across 14 bases. V shed 4 bases, J shed 6 bases, and the junction held 13 bases outside the gene matches. The CDR3 length is 19 residues. Germline lookup yields CDR1 MNHNS and CDR2 SASEGT. DNA of the CDR3: TGTGCCAGCAGTGCACCGGGACTAGCGGGAGTGGCAATAGCCGGGGAGCTGTTTTTT. It yields the protein CASSAPGLAGVAIAGELFF.

This clonotype was seen ten or more times. The chain joins TRBV20-1 to TRBJ1-1; 7 bases are a match to TRBD1. This CDR3 has 12 residues. CDR1 is DFQATT and CDR2 is SNEGSKA in the germline V gene (reference sequence). V lost 1 base, J lost 9 bases, and 5 bases stayed unmatched. In nucleotides, the CDR3 is TGCAGTGCTAGAGCCCCGACAGGGAAAGCTTTCTTT. Its protein product is CSARAPTGKAFF.

This clonotype was found many times. This sequence joins TRBV12-3 or TRBV12-4 and TRBJ2-3; D is unresolved. The ends were cut back, 7 bases at V and 11 bases at J, with 19 bases in the middle. The CDR3 extends over 13 amino acids. The CDR3: CASTPVFRHGQYF. The CDR3 DNA reads TGTGCCAGCACCCCGGTGTTCCGCCATGGGCAGTATTTT.

This clonotype was observed many times. Written as DNA, the CDR3 is TGTGCCAGCAGCTTATGGGGCTCTGGGGCCAACGTCCTGACTTTC. Protein product: CASSLWGSGANVLTF. This rearrangement joins TRBV7-9 to TRBJ2-6; the D is unclear. The CDR3 length is 15 residues. The V end was cut by 2 bases, the J end by 0 bases, with 5 bases between. Germline V gene lookup returns CDR1 SEHNR and CDR2 FQNEAQ (reference sequence).

V gene TRBV5-1 combines with J gene TRBJ2-1; D is unclear. The CDR3 is 12 amino acids. V was cut by 4 bases and J by 7 bases, with 9 bases left in between. CDR1 is SGHRS, CDR2 YFSETQ, per germline. The CDR3 DNA reads TGCGCCAGCAGCCTCCAGGAGAATGAGCAGTTCTTC. As protein: CASSLQENEQFF.

This clonotype was found many times. This chain uses TRBV12-2 with TRBJ2-3; the D call in the table, TRBD1, was not verified against the DNA. TRBV12-2 is designated a pseudogene. The CDR3 consists of 15 residues. The CDR3 spells CASGFSPLGTDTQYF. For the CDR3, the DNA is TGTGCAAGCGGCTTTTCGCCCTTAGGGACAGATACGCAGTATTTT.

In this sample, this clonotype turned up a few times. The V call is TRBV24-1, the J call TRBJ2-3; 13 bases line up with TRBD2. The ends lost 7 bases at V and 2 bases at J; junction bases unmatched: 2. CDR3 length: 15 residues. In germline, CDR1 is KGHDR, CDR2 SFDVKD. The CDR3 DNA is TGTGCCACCAGGGGGACTAGCGGGATCACAGATACGCAGTATTTT. Its translation: CATRGTSGITDTQYF.

This clonotype showed up many times. For the CDR3, the DNA is TGTGCCAGCAGCTTAACGAAGAGGCAGTCCCTCCACTTT. Translating gives CASSLTKRQSLHF. The chain employs TRBV7-3 and TRBJ1-6; D remains unclear. The CDR3 contains 13 residues. Germline-derived CDR1 and CDR2 are SGHTA and FQGTGA. The V end lost 0 bases, the J end lost 14 bases, and 11 bases lay between the germline ends.

This clonotype was recorded many times. The CDR3 nucleotides are TGTGCCAGCAGCCTAGGCCTGCAGGGCGCGCGCACTGAAGCTTTCTTT. This sequence encodes CASSLGLQGARTEAFF. This chain uses TRBV28 with TRBJ1-1; TRBD1 is a possible D gene (5 bases). This CDR3 is built from 16 residues. The V end lost 6 bases, the J end lost 4 bases, and 21 bases lay between the germline ends. Germline CDR1 reads MDHEN; CDR2 reads SYDVKM.

This clonotype was seen at least ten times. The genes are TRBV7-6 and TRBJ1-5, with no clear D. V was trimmed by 1 base and J by 5 bases, leaving 15 bases between them. CDR1 is SGHVS, CDR2 FNYEAQ, per germline. The CDR3 is 16 amino acids. CDR3 loop: CASSLVAGTSDQPQHF. In DNA form, the CDR3 reads TGTGCCAGCAGCTTAGTGGCAGGTACATCTGATCAGCCCCAGCATTTT.

This clonotype was counted at least ten times. CDR3 DNA: TGTGCCAGCATCCTTACGGGACAGGGTTGGTCTGAAGCTTTCTTT. Its protein product is CASILTGQGWSEAFF. The chain joins TRBV6-6 to TRBJ1-1; 9 nucleotides align to TRBD1. Germline values: CDR1 MNHNY, CDR2 SVGAGI (reference sequence). This CDR3 contains 15 residues. V trimming: 7 bases; J trimming: 6 bases; junction bases outside the gene matches: 12.

This clonotype was found many times. The chain carries TRBV12-3 or TRBV12-4 and TRBJ1-2; a possible D gene is TRBD1 (6 bases). The CDR3 totals 14 residues. V dropped 5 bases and J dropped 4 bases, with 14 bases sitting between them. CDR3 residues: CASSPRGAGYGYTF. For the CDR3, the DNA is TGTGCCAGCAGTCCCCGGGGGGCTGGCTATGGCTACACCTTC.

This clonotype is medium-sized (0.01 to 0.1%). The CDR3 spells CASSFTSGDTQYF. The CDR3 DNA follows: TGTGCCAGCAGTTTTACTAGCGGCGATACGCAGTATTTT. The chain has TRBV13 and TRBJ2-3; 8 bases align to TRBD2. The CDR3 sequence is 13 residues long. The germline V gene encodes CDR1 PRHDT and CDR2 FYEKMQ (reference sequence). The V and J ends lost 6 bases and 6 bases, in that order; junction bases with no gene match: 5.

This clonotype was seen only a few times. The V and J genes are TRBV3-1 and TRBJ2-1; a possible D gene is TRBD2 (7 bases). The CDR3 has 12 amino acids. Trimming stripped 1 base from V and 15 bases from J, with 13 bases between. Germline V lookup: CDR1 LGHDT, CDR2 YNNKEL (reference sequence). The CDR3 sequence: CASSQVRGGTFF. The CDR3 DNA sequence: TGTGCCAGCAGCCAAGTTAGGGGGGGGACGTTCTTC.

At least ten counts were recorded for this clonotype. The chain has TRBV20-1 and TRBJ2-1; D perhaps matches TRBD2 (7 bases). Germline values: CDR1 DFQATT, CDR2 SNEGSKA (reference sequence). There are 14 residues in the CDR3. Deletions cut 6 bases from V and 10 bases from J, with 22 bases between. CDR3 bases: TGCAGTGCCCGGCCTCTTGCGGGGGCTCCGGAGCAGTTCTTC. Translating it yields CSARPLAGAPEQFF.

This clonotype was counted many times. The J gene is TRBJ1-1, the V gene TRBV27; D might be TRBD1 (5 bases). Germline CDR1 MNHEY, CDR2 SMNVEV (reference sequence). CDR3 length: 14 residues. Trimming left V 6 bases short and J 2 bases short, with 13 bases between. The CDR3 DNA reads as TGTGCCAGCAGCTCCGGGACGTTCAACACTGAAGCTTTCTTT. Its protein product is CASSSGTFNTEAFF.

This clonotype was seen many times. J is TRBJ1-5 and V is TRBV28; D remains ambiguous. There are 16 residues in the CDR3. Germline CDR1 is MDHEN and CDR2 is SYDVKM. The V end was cut by 2 bases, the J end by 4 bases, with 15 bases between. CDR3 loop: CASSLALSGENQPQHF. The CDR3 DNA reads TGTGCCAGCAGTTTAGCTTTGTCCGGGGAAAATCAGCCCCAGCATTTT.

The chain is built from TRBV10-3 and TRBJ2-4; D call uncertain. Trimming cost V 3 bases and J 7 bases, with 4 bases left between them. Germline V gives CDR1 ENHRY, CDR2 SYGVKD. The CDR3 contains 11 residues. The CDR3 sequence: CAISEDNIQYF. The CDR3, as DNA: TGTGCCATCAGTGAAGACAACATTCAGTACTTC.

In its sample, this clonotype was seen a few times. V and J are TRBV5-1 and TRBJ2-3, with D unclear. Germline CDR1 reads SGHRS; CDR2 reads YFSETQ. This CDR3 contains 13 residues. V dropped 5 bases and J dropped 0 bases, with 7 bases sitting between them. CDR3 region: CASRYPSTDTQYF. In nucleotides, the CDR3 is TGCGCCAGCAGGTATCCTAGCACAGATACGCAGTATTTT.

This clonotype occurred many times. The chain uses TRBV6-2 or TRBV6-3 and TRBJ2-1; D not resolved. Trimming stripped 8 bases from V and 1 base from J, with 9 bases between. CDR1 is MNHEY and CDR2 is SVGEGT in the germline V gene. The CDR3 runs to 13 residues. The CDR3 spells CASQELSYNEQFF. The CDR3 bases are TGTGCCAGCCAAGAGTTGTCCTACAATGAGCAGTTCTTC.

This chain links TRBV7-2 with TRBJ2-2; the match to TRBD2 covers 9 bases. The CDR3 has 15 amino acids. V shed 3 bases, J shed 6 bases, and the junction held 5 bases outside the gene matches. CDR1 and CDR2 from the germline V gene are SGHTA and FQGNSA. Here the CDR3 DNA reads TGTGCCAGCAGCTTTGGGACTAGCTACGCCGGGGAGCTGTTTTTT. Amino acids: CASSFGTSYAGELFF.

This clonotype was observed many times. This sequence joins TRBV12-3 or TRBV12-4 and TRBJ2-3; D uncertain. Between the trimmed V and J ends, which lost 4 bases and 6 bases, there was a span of 11 bases. CDR3 length: 13 residues. The CDR3 DNA is TGTGCCAGCAGTTCCCTCCCAGCTGATACGCAGTATTTT. It is translated as CASSSLPADTQYF.

The chain links TRBV10-3 to TRBJ2-1; 10 bases match TRBD2. Looked up from germline, CDR1 is ENHRY and CDR2 is SYGVKD. The CDR3 runs to 14 residues. J lost 8 bases, V lost 10 bases, and 11 bases had no gene match. The DNA of the CDR3 is TGTGCCACCACCCCGGGACTAGCGAGGGATGAGCAGTTCTTC. This translates into CATTPGLARDEQFF.

This clonotype occurred many times. The V gene is TRBV19, the J gene TRBJ1-2; 7 bases are a match to TRBD1. Germline trimming cut 5 bases from V and 6 bases from J; bases unmatched to any gene: 18. The CDR3 consists of 17 residues. Germline V lookup: CDR1 LNHDA, CDR2 SQIVND (reference sequence). The CDR3 here is CASSVYPTGRMRDGYTF. The DNA for the CDR3 is TGTGCCAGTAGTGTATACCCGACAGGGAGGATGCGGGATGGCTACACCTTC. The entire variable domain, with the rest obtained from reference TRBV19 and TRBJ1-2, is as follows: DGGITQSPKYLFRKEGQNVTLSCEQNLNHDAMYWYRQDPGQGLRLIYYSQIVNDFQKGDIAEGYSVSREKKESFPLTVTSAQKNPTAFYLCASSVYPTGRMRDGYTFGSGTRLTVV.

This clonotype was counted at least ten times. J is TRBJ2-7 and V is TRBV10-3; TRBD2 matches 10 bases. Germline V CDR1 and CDR2: ENHRY, SYGVKD. Trimming at V came to 6 bases and at J to 7 bases, leaving 9 bases not matched to a gene. The CDR3 runs 14 residues. The chain's CDR3 is CAISTPTSGEEQYF. Written as DNA, the CDR3 is TGTGCCATCAGCACACCTACTAGCGGGGAGGAGCAGTACTTC.

The table lists this clonotype with many counts. The chain joins TRBV3-1 to TRBJ2-7, with 8 nucleotides matching TRBD2. CDR3 length: 13 residues. Germline V gives CDR1 LGHDT, CDR2 YNNKEL (reference sequence). Germline trimming cut 4 bases from V and 7 bases from J; bases unmatched to any gene: 6. The CDR3 spells CASSLPGGIEQYF. The CDR3 bases are TGTGCCAGCAGCCTACCGGGAGGGATTGAGCAGTACTTC.